The rows below give T cell receptor beta chains drawn from one sample of a study of regulatory T cells in long-lasting Graves disease. MiXCR, run by TCRdb on the multiplex PCR reads, gives a single entry per CDR3 protein. The sample holds about 320,000 distinct CDR3 sequences, approximately 20% seen once. The material sequenced was peripheral blood mononuclear cells (PBMCs), taken at new diagnosis, from a patient treated with antithyroid drugs. These receptors were obtained from a female donor with Graves disease. Both conserved end residues are part of each CDR3. A D gene is named only where the DNA matches it firmly. Size is omitted from some rows. Given values are once, few, many or a class for expanded clones.

d_call	clone_size	j_call	v_call	cdr3_nt	cdr3_aa
.	many	TRBJ2-7	TRBV7-9	TGTGCCAGCAGCTCAGACCACGAGCAGTACTTC	CASSSDHEQYF
TRBD1	many	TRBJ2-7	TRBV27	TGTGCCAGCAGGCAGACAGGGACCTACGAGCAGTACTTC	CASRQTGTYEQYF
TRBD2	.	TRBJ2-4	TRBV12-3/TRBV12-4	TGTGCCAGCAAAGGGGAAGCGGGAGGGAGCGAAAACATTCAGTACTTC	CASKGEAGGSENIQYF
.	many	TRBJ2-3	TRBV6-1	TGTGCCAGCAGTGAAGGGAGCACAGATACGCAGTATTTT	CASSEGSTDTQYF
.	.	TRBJ1-5	TRBV28	TGTGCCAGCCCGAGGGAGGCCGATCAGCCCCAGCATTTT	CASPREADQPQHF
TRBD1	many	TRBJ2-5	TRBV20-1	TGCAGTGCTAGGAGGGGACAGGGACAAGAGACCCAGTACTTC	CSARRGQGQETQYF
.	many	TRBJ2-5	TRBV29-1	TGCAGCTACCCTTCGCAAAACCAAGAGACCCAGTACTTC	CSYPSQNQETQYF
TRBD2	many	TRBJ2-3	TRBV9	TGTGCCAGCAGCGGGGCGGGAGTGACAGATACGCAGTATTTT	CASSGAGVTDTQYF
.	many	TRBJ2-1	TRBV5-1	TGCGCCAGCAGCTTGGCTCGGGAGCAGTTCTTC	CASSLAREQFF
.	many	TRBJ2-5	TRBV29-1	TGCAGCGTTGATGGTGGTGGGGGAGAGACCCAGTACTTC	CSVDGGGGETQYF
.	many	TRBJ2-5	TRBV11-2	TGTGCCAGCTACGGTGAGGAAGAGACCCAGTACTTC	CASYGEEETQYF
.	many	TRBJ2-7	TRBV6-5	TGTGCCAGCAGTTCTGAGATGGCCAGGAGCTCCTACGAGCAGTACTTC	CASSSEMARSSYEQYF
.	many	TRBJ1-6	TRBV20-1	TGCAGTGCTAGTGATTGGGACACTAATTCACCCCTCCACTTT	CSASDWDTNSPLHF
TRBD1	many	TRBJ2-4	TRBV7-9	TGTGCCAGCAGCTTAGGGGACAGGGATCAGAGGAAAAACATTCAGTACTTC	CASSLGDRDQRKNIQYF
.	many	TRBJ2-3	TRBV9	TGTGCCAGCACCCGAAGTGACAGGCCCTGGGGCACAGATACGCAGTATTTT	CASTRSDRPWGTDTQYF
.	many	TRBJ2-7	TRBV19	TGTGCCAGTAGCAAAAACCGGGACGGACACTACGAGCAGTACTTC	CASSKNRDGHYEQYF
.	few	TRBJ1-1	TRBV9	TGTGCCAGCAGCATCCACAAGGTGACCCTGAACACTGAAGCTTTCTTT	CASSIHKVTLNTEAFF
TRBD1	.	TRBJ2-7	TRBV5-1	TGCGCCAGCAGCCCCCAGAGAGGGACAGGGTTCTACGAGCAGTACTTC	CASSPQRGTGFYEQYF
TRBD1	many	TRBJ2-2	TRBV10-2	TGCGCCAGCACTGACAGGGGGACCGGGGAGCTGTTTTTT	CASTDRGTGELFF
TRBD2	few	TRBJ2-7	TRBV10-3	TGTGCCAGCAGCTTAGCAAGCGGGAGAAGTTACGAGCAGTACTTC	CASSLASGRSYEQYF
.	few	TRBJ2-7	TRBV10-3	TGTGCCATCTCCAGCGGCTACGAGCAGTACTTC	CAISSGYEQYF
.	.	TRBJ2-7	TRBV5-1	TGCGCCAGCAACCCAGGCGGGCGGGACGAGCAGTACTTC	CASNPGGRDEQYF
.	many	TRBJ2-6	TRBV15	TGTGCCACCACCTCAGACAGAGACTCTGGGGCCAACGTCCTGACTTTC	CATTSDRDSGANVLTF
TRBD1	many	TRBJ1-1	TRBV12-3/TRBV12-4	TGTGCCAGCACCCTTATCGCAGGGGGTTTCACTGAAGCTTTCTTT	CASTLIAGGFTEAFF
TRBD2	many	TRBJ2-1	TRBV7-2	TGTGCCAGCAGCCTCCGGGACTACGACTACAATGAGCAGTTCTTC	CASSLRDYDYNEQFF
.	few	TRBJ2-2	TRBV5-1	TGCGCCAGCAGCTTACCGGGAGAGGTCACCGGGGAGCTGTTTTTT	CASSLPGEVTGELFF
TRBD1	once	TRBJ2-7	TRBV11-3	TGTGCCAGCAGATATCCGGGACAGGGTTACGAGCAGTACTTC	CASRYPGQGYEQYF
.	few	TRBJ1-1	TRBV12-3/TRBV12-4	TGTGCCAGCAGTTTACCCGGGCCCAGAGCTTTCTTT	CASSLPGPRAFF
.	.	TRBJ2-7	TRBV15	TGTGCCACCAGCAGAGATTCGGAGGTCCACGAGCAGTACTTC	CATSRDSEVHEQYF
.	once	TRBJ2-1	TRBV10-1	TGCGCCAGCAGTGAGTCTGGAGGGATGGACAATGAGCAGTTCTTC	CASSESGGMDNEQFF
.	many	TRBJ2-7	TRBV14	TGTGCCAGCAGCCAAGTCTTTGCGACGTACGAGCAGTACTTC	CASSQVFATYEQYF
TRBD1	.	TRBJ2-7	TRBV5-1	TGCGCCAGCAGCCGCGGGACAGGCAGCTCCTACGAGCAGTACTTC	CASSRGTGSSYEQYF
.	few	TRBJ2-3	TRBV10-1	TGCGCCAGCAGTGAGGGAGGGTTGGGGGATACGCAGTATTTT	CASSEGGLGDTQYF
TRBD2	many	TRBJ2-1	TRBV20-1	TGCAGTGCTCCTGAGGGACTAGCGGGAGATTGGTACAATGAGCAGTTCTTC	CSAPEGLAGDWYNEQFF
TRBD2	.	TRBJ2-2	TRBV7-2	TGTGCCAGCAGCTTGGGACTAGCGGGAGGGTACACCGGGGAGCTGTTTTTT	CASSLGLAGGYTGELFF
.	few	TRBJ1-5	TRBV19	TGTGCCAGTAGTATTTTAGTGGACAATCAGCCCCAGCATTTT	CASSILVDNQPQHF
.	few	TRBJ2-2	TRBV11-1	TGTGCCAGCAGCCACCACAGGGCGTTGGCCGGGGAGCTGTTTTTT	CASSHHRALAGELFF
TRBD1	many	TRBJ1-1	TRBV3-1	TGTGCCAGCACCACAGGGGAAGACACTGAAGCTTTCTTT	CASTTGEDTEAFF
.	many	TRBJ2-1	TRBV28	TGTGCCAGCAGTCTCCCCCTTATTGGCAATGAGCAGTTCTTC	CASSLPLIGNEQFF